This TCR beta chain was sequenced during a study of blood T cell repertoires in COVID-19. Sequenced by immunoSEQ multiplex PCR; TCRdb stores in-frame clones only, minus some. The profile covers tens of thousands of clones, with more than 80% appearing a single time and about 16% taken by the ten largest. V lost 0 bases to trimming and J lost 6 bases; unmatched junction nucleotides: 7. Germline CDR1 reads ENHRY; CDR2 reads SYGVKD. This CDR3 has 16 residues. The receptor was isolated from a man older than 75 with acute or convalescent COVID-19. Sequencing was carried out using peripheral blood. The V call is TRBV10-3, the J call TRBJ2-1; 8 positions agree with TRBD1. CDR3 coding DNA: TGTGCCATCAGTGAGTCTAACAGGGGGTATGTCAATGAGCAGTTCTTC. It is translated as CAISESNRGYVNEQFF.